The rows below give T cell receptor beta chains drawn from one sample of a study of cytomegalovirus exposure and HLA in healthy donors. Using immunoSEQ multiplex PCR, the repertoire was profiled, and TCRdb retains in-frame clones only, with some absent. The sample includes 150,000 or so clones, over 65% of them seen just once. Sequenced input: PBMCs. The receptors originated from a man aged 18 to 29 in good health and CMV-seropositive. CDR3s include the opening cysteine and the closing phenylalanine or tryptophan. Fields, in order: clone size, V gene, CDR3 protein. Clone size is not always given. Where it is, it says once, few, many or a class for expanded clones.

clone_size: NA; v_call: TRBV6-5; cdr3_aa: CASSRTGAQETQYF
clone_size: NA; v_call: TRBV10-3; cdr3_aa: CAISRSQGNTEAFF
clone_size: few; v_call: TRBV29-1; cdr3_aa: CSVLRGGEAFF
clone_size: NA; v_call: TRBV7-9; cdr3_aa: CASSSNPMRDSNEKLFF
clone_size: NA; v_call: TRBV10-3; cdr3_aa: CATASDSPGNTIYF
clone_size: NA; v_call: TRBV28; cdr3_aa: CASSLPFPGRGGYTF
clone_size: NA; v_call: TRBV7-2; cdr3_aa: CASSLEARSHPGAQYF
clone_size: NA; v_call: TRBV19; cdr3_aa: CASSSTGNTEAFF
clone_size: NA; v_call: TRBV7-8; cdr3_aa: CASSLPPRREGETQYF
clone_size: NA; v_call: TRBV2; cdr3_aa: CASSGQSPNYGYTF
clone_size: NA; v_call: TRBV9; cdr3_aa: CASSRSGSSYNEQFF
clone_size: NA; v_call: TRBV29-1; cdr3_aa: CSASGLAVQETQYF
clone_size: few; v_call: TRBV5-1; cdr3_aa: CASAWTSEIYNEQFF
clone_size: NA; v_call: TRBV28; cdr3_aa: CASSRDSLAIYTF
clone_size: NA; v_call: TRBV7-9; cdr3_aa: CASSTTSGRVYEQYF